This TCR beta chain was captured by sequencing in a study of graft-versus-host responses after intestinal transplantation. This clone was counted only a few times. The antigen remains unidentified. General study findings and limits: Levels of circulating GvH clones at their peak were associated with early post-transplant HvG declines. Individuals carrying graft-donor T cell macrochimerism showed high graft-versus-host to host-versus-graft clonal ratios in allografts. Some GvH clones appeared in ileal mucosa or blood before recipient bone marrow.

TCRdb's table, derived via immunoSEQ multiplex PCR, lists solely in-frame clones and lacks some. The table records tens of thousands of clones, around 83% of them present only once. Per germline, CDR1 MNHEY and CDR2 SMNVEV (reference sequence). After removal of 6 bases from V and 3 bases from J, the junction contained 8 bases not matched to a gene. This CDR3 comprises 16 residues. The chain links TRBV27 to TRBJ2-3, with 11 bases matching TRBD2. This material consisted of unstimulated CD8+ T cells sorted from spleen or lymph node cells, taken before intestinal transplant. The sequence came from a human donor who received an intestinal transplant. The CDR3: CASSTLAGESTDTQYF. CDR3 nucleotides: TGTGCCAGCAGCACACTAGCGGGGGAGTCAACAGATACGCAGTATTTT.